These T cell receptor beta chains were read from a single sample in a study of identical twins. TCRdb analysed the 5' RACE reads with MiXCR anew, one entry per CDR3 protein. The sample holds around 100,000 distinct CDR3 sequences; less than 6.5% are singletons and the top ten take approximately 12%. The specimen sequenced was memory T cells sorted from blood. Receptor source: a woman aged 45-59 years in good health. Each CDR3 is given without its conserved first and last residue.

j_call,v_call,cdr3_aa
TRBJ2-5,TRBV7-2,ASSRLRDSPGTQY
TRBJ1-1,TRBV11-2,ASSFGTEAF
TRBJ1-1,TRBV25-1,ASREDVLNTEAF
TRBJ1-1,TRBV20-1,SALDDPEAF
TRBJ2-3,TRBV20-1,SSLIPERDTQY
TRBJ2-1,TRBV12-3/TRBV12-4,ASRLHQSSYNEQF
TRBJ2-7,TRBV5-1,ASSLGPGQGGEQY
TRBJ1-1,TRBV19,ASSIPQNRGAEAF
TRBJ2-4,TRBV12-3/TRBV12-4,ASSLAELAKNIQY
TRBJ2-5,TRBV5-1,ASTSGRAVETQY
TRBJ2-2,TRBV2,ARSGHTNTGELF
TRBJ2-1,TRBV5-1,ASSQGWEGGEQF
TRBJ1-6,TRBV3-1,ASSQGTVLNSPLH
TRBJ1-1,TRBV19,ACGRYDEAF
TRBJ2-1,TRBV29-1,SVSSGEQF
TRBJ2-5,TRBV3-1,ASSPRDSQETQY
TRBJ1-5,TRBV7-2,ASSLAVRPNQPQH
TRBJ2-2,TRBV4-2,ASSQDYPRLAGPTGELF
TRBJ2-4,TRBV23-1,ASSQTGIAKNIQY
TRBJ2-5,TRBV12-3/TRBV12-4,ASSKGDVGTAKVKQETQY
TRBJ2-2,TRBV12-3/TRBV12-4,ASSLQQTNTGELF
TRBJ2-1,TRBV5-1,ASSRTLRIGGGSYNEQF
TRBJ2-1,TRBV20-1,SARTFGVYNEQF
TRBJ2-7,TRBV29-1,SAEDGSYEQY
TRBJ2-1,TRBV7-3,ASSLSQGAYNEQF
TRBJ1-5,TRBV6-6,ASSPTDSNQPQH
TRBJ1-5,TRBV4-1,ASSQAQGGPRPQH
TRBJ2-5,TRBV4-1,ASSQDRPAGRAGETQY
TRBJ1-6,TRBV12-3/TRBV12-4,ASTTGGVSPLH
TRBJ2-7,TRBV12-3/TRBV12-4,ASSSLVWDASSYEQY
TRBJ2-5,TRBV6-1,ASSETLLQGIGGTQY
TRBJ2-6,TRBV2,ASNRAGANVLT
TRBJ2-7,TRBV18,ASSRDRGREQY
TRBJ2-1,TRBV12-3/TRBV12-4,ASLPGTSGRSEQF
TRBJ1-2,TRBV7-9,ASSPRQGSIYT
TRBJ2-2,TRBV7-8,ASSLARVAGELF
TRBJ1-6,TRBV30,AWSFEQSFSPLH
TRBJ2-3,TRBV12-3/TRBV12-4,ASSLLTSTDTQY
TRBJ1-4,TRBV24-1,ATSDFKEKLF
TRBJ2-1,TRBV14,ASSQRVGQGTNEQF
TRBJ1-3,TRBV4-2,ASSQSPSSVSGNTIY
TRBJ2-3,TRBV30,AWISSALPSDTQY
TRBJ2-3,TRBV6-6,ASNRVSGLGTDTQY
TRBJ1-1,TRBV6-5,ASTPTAYMNTEAF
TRBJ2-4,TRBV14,ASSQRISGTGTKNIQY
TRBJ2-1,TRBV5-1,ASSQAGTSGRSYNEQF
TRBJ1-2,TRBV10-2,ASNMGQTHYGYT
TRBJ2-7,TRBV19,ASSLRLAGGAEQY
TRBJ2-5,TRBV2,ASTLGTSGKETQY
TRBJ2-1,TRBV2,AIPGTSGSIDEQF
TRBJ2-3,TRBV5-6,ASSSTLAVSTDTQY
TRBJ1-2,TRBV4-1,ASSQGSLAGRNYGYT
TRBJ1-5,TRBV6-1,ASSDDSGSNQPQH
TRBJ2-1,TRBV18,ASSPQGANEQF
TRBJ1-5,TRBV5-5,ASSLKVSNQPQH
TRBJ2-3,TRBV6-1,ASRNKREMDTQY
TRBJ2-3,TRBV20-1,SAGLTGPSTDTQY
TRBJ2-6,TRBV28,ASSSLGSLGNVLT
TRBJ2-5,TRBV12-3/TRBV12-4,ASSNTGPGRETQY
TRBJ2-1,TRBV19,ASSESGRYEQF